The 10 T cell receptor beta chains given below trace back to one sample, sequenced in a study of glioma-infiltrating T cells (dated by TCRdb to 2016 to 2017). These reads were obtained on an Illumina MiSeq. The iRepertoire nested amplicon-rescue multiplex PCR (arm-PCR) platform was used to amplify TCR alpha and beta CDR3 regions from RNA. TCRdb reprocessed the public reads (quality trimming at Q25 with fastp, clone calling with MiXCR) and kept in-frame beta chains. Rows merge per CDR3 protein into single entries with the most common DNA and genes. The sample profile shows about 89,000 distinct CDR3 sequences; about 25% of them were found once. 6.7% of the sample is in the top ten clones. Sequencing was done on a sample of glioma tissue, nonneoplastic brain tissue, or PBMCs (not recorded which). These receptors came from a human donor with low-grade glioma or glioblastoma, undergoing nonglioma brain surgery, or in good health (not recorded which).

With respect to this clonotype: A much larger clone is a single base away; this may be a read error. This chain links TRBV2 with TRBJ1-5; 8 bases are a match to TRBD1. The CDR3 extends over 14 amino acids. Germline values: CDR1 SNHLY, CDR2 FYNNEI. CDR3 region: CASSPDRVGQPKHF. As DNA, the CDR3 is TGTGCCAGCAGTCCGGACAGGGTCGGGCAGCCCAAGCATTTT.

This clonotype has only one observation. V and J are TRBV12-3 or TRBV12-4 and TRBJ1-1; D might be TRBD1 (5 bases). This CDR3 spans 15 amino acids. The ends were cut back, 5 bases at V and 1 base at J, with 14 bases in the middle. The CDR3 spells CASSREMGGNTEAFF. The DNA for the CDR3 is TGTGCCAGCAGTAGAGAAATGGGGGGGAACACTGAAGCTTTCTTT.

This clonotype was found a few times. This chain connects TRBV2 to TRBJ2-2; 7 nucleotides align to TRBD1. The CDR3 spans 16 residues. The V and J ends lost 5 bases and 4 bases, in that order; junction bases with no gene match: 10. Germline lookup yields CDR1 SNHLY and CDR2 FYNNEI. The CDR3 loop reads CASSRIRTGGTGELFF. The DNA of the CDR3 is TGTGCCAGCAGTCGAATCAGGACAGGAGGCACCGGGGAGCTGTTTTTT.

This clonotype was recorded many times. The genes are TRBV25-1 and TRBJ1-1; D remains unclear. This CDR3 comprises 14 residues. Germline V gives CDR1 MGHDK, CDR2 SYGVNS. V lost 3 bases and J 5 bases, leaving 13 bases between the germline ends. In nucleotides, the CDR3 is TGTGCCAGCAGTGATATCGGGAAACAGACTGAAGCTTTCTTT. It translates to CASSDIGKQTEAFF.

The chain uses TRBV5-1 and TRBJ2-7; unclear D gene. Trimming removed 4 bases at V and 7 bases at J, with 21 bases between. The germline V gene encodes CDR1 SGHRS and CDR2 YFSETQ. This CDR3 has 15 amino acids. CDR3 residues: CASSLLAVSYNEQYF. The CDR3, as DNA: TGCGCCAGCAGCCTTCTCGCAGTTTCCTACAATGAGCAGTACTTC.

The gene calls are TRBV6-2 or TRBV6-3 and TRBJ2-1, with 9 positions matching TRBD2. The CDR3 totals 16 residues. CDR1 and CDR2 (germline): MNHEY, SVGEGT. Trimming removed 7 bases from V and 8 bases from J; junction bases left unmatched: 15. The chain's CDR3 is CASKNSGREGKYEQFF. CDR3 DNA sequence: TGTGCCAGCAAAAACAGTGGGCGGGAGGGCAAGTATGAGCAGTTCTTC.

This clonotype came up many times. This rearrangement joins TRBV20-1 to TRBJ1-1; 11 bases map to TRBD1. V shed 1 base, J shed 4 bases, and the junction held 8 bases outside the gene matches. CDR1 and CDR2 (germline): DFQATT, SNEGSKA (reference sequence). CDR3 length: 16 residues. The CDR3 loop is CSARAGTGGGGTEAFF. The CDR3 nucleotides read TGCAGTGCTAGAGCCGGGACAGGGGGGGGGGGCACTGAAGCTTTCTTT.

This clonotype was found many times. This chain links TRBV7-6 with TRBJ2-1; 8 bases line up with TRBD2. Unmatched junction bases numbered 4, after V lost 6 bases and J lost 6 bases. Germline V gene lookup returns CDR1 SGHVS and CDR2 FNYEAQ. This CDR3 is built from 13 residues. CDR3 loop: CASRLTSGNEQFF. The CDR3 region has the DNA TGTGCCAGCAGGCTTACTAGCGGCAATGAGCAGTTCTTC.

This clonotype came up many times. The chain carries TRBV7-6 and TRBJ2-7; D is unclear. V dropped 1 base and J dropped 3 bases, with 10 bases sitting between them. Germline V gives CDR1 SGHVS, CDR2 FNYEAQ. The CDR3 runs to 14 residues. CDR3 in amino acids: CASSLGTAVYEQYF. The CDR3 DNA is TGTGCCAGCAGCTTAGGGACCGCAGTCTACGAGCAGTACTTC.

V gene TRBV19 combines with J gene TRBJ1-5; no reliable D call. The CDR3 extends over 15 amino acids. Trimming shortened V by 2 bases and J by 7 bases, and 15 bases separated the two germline ends. CDR1 and CDR2 from the germline V gene are LNHDA and SQIVND (reference sequence). The CDR3 spells CASSIMSNLRQPQHF. The CDR3 DNA reads TGTGCCAGTAGTATAATGAGTAACTTACGCCAGCCCCAGCATTTT.